These T cell receptor beta chains were read from a single sample in a study of blood T cell repertoires in COVID-19. The protocol was immunoSEQ multiplex PCR, while the TCRdb copy is restricted to in-frame clones and leaves out a portion. The sample lists around 78,000 clones, 77% occurring once. The sample taken for sequencing was peripheral blood. These receptors all stem from a human donor in a cohort sampled during active COVID-19. The CDR3 runs from the conserved cysteine through the conserved F or W. The D gene is left open where the match is weak. A clone size is listed for some rows: how often the clone was seen (once, few, many), or a class if it is expanded.

CDR3,DNA,V,D,size,J
CASSLAQGLVGEQYF,TGCGCCAGCAGCTTGGCACAGGGTTTAGTAGGGGAGCAGTACTTC,TRBV5-1,.,.,TRBJ2-7
CASSEKDRGIGGYTF,TGTGCCAGCAGTGAAAAAGACAGGGGTATAGGTGGCTACACCTTC,TRBV2,TRBD1,.,TRBJ1-2
CASSTRRGSIGNTIYF,TGTGCCAGTAGTACCAGGCGGGGGAGTATCGGAAACACCATATATTTT,TRBV19,.,.,TRBJ1-3
CASSSDPRHRESGANVLTF,TGTGCCAGCAGCTCCGACCCGCGGCACAGGGAGTCAGGGGCCAACGTCCTGACTTTC,TRBV11-3,.,.,TRBJ2-6
CASKTSDTGELFF,TGTGCCAGCAAAACTAGCGACACCGGGGAGCTGTTTTTT,TRBV27,TRBD2,.,TRBJ2-2
CASSFPNSPLHF,TGTGCCAGCAGCTTCCCCAATTCACCCCTCCACTTT,TRBV12-3/TRBV12-4,.,few,TRBJ1-6
CAIRLGQQNTEAFF,TGTGCCATCAGACTGGGACAGCAGAACACTGAAGCTTTCTTT,TRBV10-3,TRBD1,.,TRBJ1-1
CASSGGGLMNTEAFF,TGTGCCAGCAGTGGGGGGGGACTGATGAACACTGAAGCTTTCTTT,TRBV25-1,.,.,TRBJ1-1
CASSPSSRYHEQYF,TGCGCCAGCAGCCCGTCCTCTAGGTACCACGAGCAGTACTTC,TRBV4-1,.,.,TRBJ2-7
CASSDRHSSSGNTIYF,TGTGCCAGCAGTGACAGACACTCGAGCTCTGGAAACACCATATATTTT,TRBV6-1,.,.,TRBJ1-3
CASSPYGNSPLHF,TGTGCCAGCAGCCCCTACGGGAATTCACCCCTCCACTTT,TRBV7-2,.,.,TRBJ1-6
CASSQAYSLYYGYTF,TGCGCCAGCAGCCAAGCTTACAGCCTATACTATGGCTACACCTTC,TRBV4-1,.,.,TRBJ1-2
CASGGAGASYEQYF,TGTGCCAGCGGGGGCGCCGGGGCGAGCTACGAGCAGTACTTC,TRBV6-4,.,.,TRBJ2-7
CASSSQRGRGQSYEQYF,TGTGCCAGCAGTTCCCAGCGGGGGAGGGGGCAGTCCTACGAGCAGTACTTC,TRBV28,.,few,TRBJ2-7
CASSYSAGGEGYF,TGTGCCAGCAGTTACTCTGCGGGGGGGGAGGGGTATTTT,TRBV6-2/TRBV6-3,TRBD2,.,TRBJ2-3
CASSFSGGNEQYF,TGCGCCAGCAGCTTTAGCGGGGGAAACGAGCAGTACTTC,TRBV4-1,TRBD2,.,TRBJ2-7
CASSSGQPNSPLHF,TGCGCCAGCAGCTCGGGACAGCCCAATTCACCCCTCCACTTT,TRBV5-1,TRBD1,.,TRBJ1-6
CASSLGGGGFKQTQYF,TGTGCCAGCAGCTTGGGCGGGGGGGGATTCAAGCAGACCCAGTACTTC,TRBV5-6,TRBD2,.,TRBJ2-5
CASSGTRGFNEQFF,TGTGCCAGCAGTGGGACTAGAGGGTTTAATGAGCAGTTCTTC,TRBV6-7,TRBD2,.,TRBJ2-1
CARPERTEGFTDTQYF,TGTGCCAGGCCGGAACGGACAGAGGGGTTCACAGATACGCAGTATTTT,TRBV19,.,.,TRBJ2-3
CASSSPTGLHNSPLHF,TGTGCCAGCAGCTCACCCACGGGATTACATAATTCACCCCTCCACTTT,TRBV12-1,.,.,TRBJ1-6
CASSRDTNQETQYF,TGCGCCAGCAGCCGGGACACCAACCAAGAGACCCAGTACTTC,TRBV5-1,.,.,TRBJ2-5
CASSVGASPTQETQYF,TGTGCCAGCAGCGTAGGAGCGAGCCCCACCCAAGAGACCCAGTACTTC,TRBV9,.,.,TRBJ2-5
CASRPITGMNTEAFF,TGTGCCAGCAGACCAATAACAGGGATGAACACTGAAGCTTTCTTT,TRBV7-9,.,.,TRBJ1-1
CAISEGGQNYGYTF,TGTGCCATCAGTGAAGGGGGACAGAACTATGGCTACACCTTC,TRBV10-3,TRBD1,once,TRBJ1-2
CASTRAEGGPREQYF,TGTGCCAGCACCCGAGCGGAGGGGGGGCCAAGGGAGCAGTACTTC,TRBV6-6,.,.,TRBJ2-7
CASSPPRLAQSIYGYTF,TGTGCCAGCTCACCACCGCGCCTGGCACAGTCGATTTATGGCTACACCTTC,TRBV18,.,.,TRBJ1-2
CASSVQPGVGDTQYF,TGTGCCAGCAGCGTCCAGCCGGGGGTAGGAGATACGCAGTATTTT,TRBV9,.,.,TRBJ2-3
CASGLTGNRNYGYTF,TGTGCTAGTGGCTTAACAGGGAATCGGAACTATGGCTACACCTTC,TRBV12-5,.,.,TRBJ1-2
CASSQDRTGGRPQHF,TGTGCCAGCAGCCAAGATCGGACAGGGGGACGGCCCCAGCATTTT,TRBV3-1/TRBV3-2,TRBD1,.,TRBJ1-5
CASSLGAGHSSTDTQYF,TGTGCCAGCAGCTTAGGGGCGGGTCACTCTAGCACAGATACGCAGTATTTT,TRBV7-9,.,.,TRBJ2-3
CASSSPSGGYNEQFF,TGTGCCAGCAGCTCGCCTAGCGGGGGGTACAATGAGCAGTTCTTC,TRBV3-1/TRBV3-2,TRBD2,.,TRBJ2-1
CASSLSPGQGASDTQYF,TGTGCCAGCAGCTTATCCCCCGGACAGGGGGCTTCCGATACGCAGTATTTT,TRBV7-3,TRBD1,.,TRBJ2-3
CASSAASGGGYTF,TGTGCCAGCAGTGCCGCCTCCGGCGGTGGCTACACCTTC,TRBV9,.,.,TRBJ1-2
CASSPRPAGGSYEQYF,TGTGCCAGCTCACCAAGGCCAGCGGGGGGATCCTACGAGCAGTACTTC,TRBV18,TRBD2,.,TRBJ2-7
CASSLAEDTKGYGYTF,TGTGCCAGCAGCTTGGCCGAGGACACAAAGGGGTATGGCTACACCTTC,TRBV5-4,.,once,TRBJ1-2
CASSADRGRQYF,TGTGCCAGCAGCGCGGACAGGGGGCGGCAGTACTTC,TRBV7-9,TRBD1,.,TRBJ2-7
CASVGGGWGEKLFF,TGTGCCAGCGTCGGAGGGGGCTGGGGTGAAAAACTGTTTTTT,TRBV2,TRBD1,.,TRBJ1-4
CASSVQTGLSGNTIYF,TGTGCCAGCAGCGTACAAACAGGGCTCTCTGGAAACACCATATATTTT,TRBV7-2,.,.,TRBJ1-3
CASSLGDRGPEQYF,TGCGCCAGCAGCCTCGGGGACAGGGGGCCCGAGCAGTACTTC,TRBV5-1,TRBD1,.,TRBJ2-7
CASRPLSNTQYF,TGTGCCAGCAGACCCTTAAGCAATACGCAGTATTTT,TRBV28,.,.,TRBJ2-3
CASSLGSMPRQETQYF,TGTGCCAGCAGCTTAGGTTCCATGCCGAGACAAGAGACCCAGTACTTC,TRBV11-2,.,.,TRBJ2-5
CASSQFWAGGGQNIQYF,TGTGCCAGCAGCCAATTTTGGGCCGGCGGGGGGCAAAACATTCAGTACTTC,TRBV14,TRBD2,.,TRBJ2-4
CSVGKRSLSGNTIYF,TGCAGCGTTGGTAAGAGGAGCCTCTCTGGAAACACCATATATTTT,TRBV29-1,.,.,TRBJ1-3
CSVTRLAGGTDTQYF,TGCAGCGTTACTCGACTAGCGGGGGGCACAGATACGCAGTATTTT,TRBV29-1,TRBD2,few,TRBJ2-3
CASSLVGQGMYEQYF,TGTGCCAGCAGCTTAGTGGGACAGGGGATGTACGAGCAGTACTTC,TRBV7-2,TRBD1,.,TRBJ2-7
CASSYSVGDNSPLHF,TGTGCCAGCAGTTACTCGGTCGGGGATAATTCACCCCTCCACTTT,TRBV6-5,.,few,TRBJ1-6
CASTPNDRGGNYGYTF,TGTGCCAGTACCCCCAATGACAGGGGGGGGAACTATGGCTACACCTTC,TRBV19,TRBD1,.,TRBJ1-2
CASSGGTAQETQYF,TGCGCCAGCAGTGGAGGGACAGCCCAAGAGACCCAGTACTTC,TRBV10-1,TRBD1,.,TRBJ2-5
CASSIPRQGGSGNTIYF,TGTGCCAGTAGTATCCCCCGACAGGGTGGCTCTGGAAACACCATATATTTT,TRBV19,TRBD1,once,TRBJ1-3